These T cell receptor beta chains were read from a single sample in a study of cytomegalovirus exposure and HLA in healthy donors. TCRdb's copy holds only in-frame clones and misses some; the assay was immunoSEQ multiplex PCR. The data contain 100,000 to 150,000 clones, 81% of them seen just once; the ten biggest clones take up less than 1.1%. Sequenced: PBMCs. Every receptor here comes from a woman in her twenties or thirties in good health and CMV-seronegative. Both conserved end residues are part of each CDR3. Fields, in order: clone size, V gene, CDR3 length, J gene, D gene, CDR3 DNA, CDR3 protein. The D gene is left open where the match is weak. Where a row states a size, it is once, few, many or the class of an expanded clone; other rows omit it.

.	TRBV7-7	13	TRBJ2-1	.	TGTGCTAGCAGCCAGACTAGGCTGAATGAGCAGTTCTTC	CASSQTRLNEQFF
.	TRBV21-1	16	TRBJ2-5	.	TGTGCCAGCAGCAAAGGTTGGGGAGGGGGACAAGAGACCCAGTACTTC	CASSKGWGGGQETQYF
once	TRBV6-6	15	TRBJ2-7	TRBD1	TGTGCCAGCAGTTACGGGGGGACAGGGGTCCACGAGCAGTACTTC	CASSYGGTGVHEQYF
.	TRBV16	14	TRBJ1-4	.	TGTGCCAGCAGAACAGGCTCAACTAATGAAAAACTGTTTTTT	CASRTGSTNEKLFF
.	TRBV6-5	15	TRBJ1-2	.	TGTGCCAGCAGTTCACCGGGGTCGATATCCTATGGCTACACCTTC	CASSSPGSISYGYTF
.	TRBV7-7	17	TRBJ2-1	TRBD1	TGTGCTAGCAGCGCTCGTCAGGGGGCGAGTTTGAGGAATGAGCAGTTCTTC	CASSARQGASLRNEQFF
.	TRBV11-3	13	TRBJ2-5	.	TGTGCCAGCAGCCCCAGGGAACGGGAGACCCAGTACTTC	CASSPRERETQYF
.	TRBV19	15	TRBJ1-5	TRBD1	TGTGCCAGTATCGAAAGCGGGACAGGGGTACAGCCCCAGCATTTT	CASIESGTGVQPQHF
.	TRBV6-1	13	TRBJ1-2	TRBD1	TGTGCCAGCGCGCGAGGACAGGACTATGGCTACACCTTC	CASARGQDYGYTF
.	TRBV27	15	TRBJ1-4	.	TGTGCCAGCAGTTTATCGAACAGCCCTCGGGGGGTACTGTTTTTT	CASSLSNSPRGVLFF
.	TRBV7-7	15	TRBJ2-5	.	TGTGCTAGCAGCTTAGCCGGGGGGCTAGCTGGGACCCAGTACTTC	CASSLAGGLAGTQYF
.	TRBV14	15	TRBJ2-1	TRBD1	TGTGCCAGCAGCCAGGGACAGGGGAAAAGAAATGAGCAGTTCTTC	CASSQGQGKRNEQFF
once	TRBV19	15	TRBJ2-1	TRBD1	TGTGCCAGTAGTACTGGCAGGGGGAGTTTGGAGGAGCAGTTCTTC	CASSTGRGSLEEQFF
.	TRBV5-1	16	TRBJ1-5	.	TGCGCCAGCAGCTTGGGAGGGCCCTCTAGCAATCAGCCCCAGCATTTT	CASSLGGPSSNQPQHF
.	TRBV6-4	15	TRBJ2-1	TRBD2	TGTGCCAGCAGTGACTCTGCGGGGGGGCCTAATGAGCAGTTCTTC	CASSDSAGGPNEQFF
.	TRBV7-9	12	TRBJ2-3	.	TGTTCCAGCAGCACTAGCACAGATACGCAGTATTTT	CSSSTSTDTQYF
.	TRBV11-1	15	TRBJ1-1	.	TGTGCCAGCAGCCCCGTAAGCCCGGTGAACACTGAAGCTTTCTTT	CASSPVSPVNTEAFF
.	TRBV10-3	14	TRBJ2-1	.	TGTGCCAGCACCGACAGTACTTTACTCAATGAGCAGTTCTTC	CASTDSTLLNEQFF
.	TRBV7-2	14	TRBJ2-7	.	TGTGCCAGCAGCTTAGGTACAGGATGGGACGAGCAGTACTTC	CASSLGTGWDEQYF
.	TRBV2	14	TRBJ1-2	TRBD1	TGTGCCAGCAGCTGGGGACAGCTTAACTATGGCTACACCTTC	CASSWGQLNYGYTF
.	TRBV29-1	14	TRBJ2-7	TRBD2	TGCAGCGTCGCATTGAGCGGGGGGGGGTACGAGCAGTACTTC	CSVALSGGGYEQYF
.	TRBV6-5	14	TRBJ1-1	.	TGTGCCAGCAGTTACTCGGGCAGTGTCACTGAAGCTTTCTTT	CASSYSGSVTEAFF
.	TRBV9	15	TRBJ2-1	.	TGTGCCAGCAGCGAGGACTCCTGGGCCGGCTATGAGCAGTTCTTC	CASSEDSWAGYEQFF
.	TRBV19	17	TRBJ1-3	TRBD1	TGTGCCAGTAGTTCCCTACCCGGGACAGGGGCTGGAAACACCATATATTTT	CASSSLPGTGAGNTIYF
.	TRBV4-1	13	TRBJ2-1	.	TGCGCCAGCAGCCAAGAGCCCTTCCGGGGACAGTTCTTC	CASSQEPFRGQFF
.	TRBV2	18	TRBJ2-6	TRBD1	TGTGCCAGCAGTGCTCGACAGGGGACCAACTCTGGGGCCAACGTCCTGACTTTC	CASSARQGTNSGANVLTF
.	TRBV7-9	12	TRBJ2-7	.	TGTGCCAGCAGCTCTTTCTCCTACGAGCAGTACTTC	CASSSFSYEQYF
.	TRBV4-1	13	TRBJ1-5	TRBD1	TGCGCCAGCAGCCTTGGGACAGCTCAGCCCCAGCATTTT	CASSLGTAQPQHF
.	TRBV7-9	16	TRBJ2-3	.	TGTGCCAGCAGCTCCGCGACAGGAGATTACACAGATACGCAGTATTTT	CASSSATGDYTDTQYF
few	TRBV4-3	15	TRBJ1-1	TRBD1	TGCGCCAGCAGCCAGTCGGCAGGGGGCGGAACTGAAGCTTTCTTT	CASSQSAGGGTEAFF
.	TRBV10-3	13	TRBJ1-1	.	TGTGCCATCAGTGTCTCCCCGAACACTGAAGCTTTCTTT	CAISVSPNTEAFF
.	TRBV9	13	TRBJ1-1	.	TGTGCCAGCAGCGTAAGCATGAACACTGAAGCTTTCTTT	CASSVSMNTEAFF
once	TRBV6-6	14	TRBJ2-1	TRBD2	TGTGCCAGCAGTTACCAGCGGGGGGGCAATGAGCAGTTCTTC	CASSYQRGGNEQFF
.	TRBV27	13	TRBJ2-3	.	TGTGCCAGCAGTTTGACATACACAGATACGCAGTATTTT	CASSLTYTDTQYF
.	TRBV5-1	16	TRBJ1-6	TRBD1	TGCGCCAGCAGACTATCGACAGGGGGCAATAATTCACCCCTCCACTTT	CASRLSTGGNNSPLHF
.	TRBV28	14	TRBJ2-7	.	TGTGCCAGCAGTTTAAGTCTAAAGCCCTACGAGCAGTACTTC	CASSLSLKPYEQYF
few	TRBV5-1	15	TRBJ2-3	TRBD2	TGCGCCAGCAGCTCTTCTAGCGGGGGGGCGAATACGCAGTATTTT	CASSSSSGGANTQYF
.	TRBV28	15	TRBJ1-5	.	TGTGCCAGCAGTTTTGAGAGGGTCGGTTTTCAGCCCCAGCATTTT	CASSFERVGFQPQHF
.	TRBV5-1	11	TRBJ2-1	.	TGCGCCACGCACTTGCGTAATGAGCAGTTCTTC	CATHLRNEQFF
.	TRBV27	17	TRBJ1-2	TRBD1	TGTGCCAGCAGTCCACTCGGGACAGGGGGAAGGGTAGATGGCTACACCTTC	CASSPLGTGGRVDGYTF
.	TRBV5-4	12	TRBJ2-7	.	TGTGCCAGCAGTTTTTCCTACTCCGAGCAGTACTTC	CASSFSYSEQYF
.	TRBV10-1	16	TRBJ1-5	.	TGCGCCAGCAGTGGGGGCCTGATAGGAAGCAATCAGCCCCAGCATTTT	CASSGGLIGSNQPQHF
.	TRBV11-3	14	TRBJ2-7	TRBD2	TGTGCCAGCAGCTTGACTAGCGGAGCCGGAGAGCAGTACTTC	CASSLTSGAGEQYF
.	TRBV9	14	TRBJ2-7	.	TGTGCCAGCAGCAGGGGCTTAAGCTCCTACGAGCAGTACTTC	CASSRGLSSYEQYF
.	TRBV7-9	15	TRBJ2-1	.	TGTGCCAGCAGCCCCGACGGGAGAGACGGCAATGAGCAGTTCTTC	CASSPDGRDGNEQFF
.	TRBV6-1	14	TRBJ1-1	.	TGTGCCAGCAGTGACCAGGGGTGGTACACTGAAGCTTTCTTT	CASSDQGWYTEAFF
.	TRBV4-1	13	TRBJ2-2	.	TGCGCCAGCAGCCCCACCCAGAACGGGGAGCTGTTTTTT	CASSPTQNGELFF
.	TRBV7-9	19	TRBJ2-3	TRBD2	TGTGCCAGCAGCCCGGTCGCGGGAGGTCCGCCAAGAGTAGCAGATACGCAGTATTTT	CASSPVAGGPPRVADTQYF
.	TRBV19	15	TRBJ1-5	TRBD1	TGTGCCAGTAGTATCGGGACAGGACGCACCCAGCCCCAGCATTTT	CASSIGTGRTQPQHF
.	TRBV10-3	16	TRBJ2-3	TRBD2	TGTGCCATCAGTCTAAATAGCGGGGGCAGCTCAGATACGCAGTATTTT	CAISLNSGGSSDTQYF
few	TRBV18	14	TRBJ1-2	TRBD1	TGTGCCAGCTCACCAAGGGCAGGGGGCAATGGCTACACCTTC	CASSPRAGGNGYTF
once	TRBV19	12	TRBJ2-5	.	TGTGCCAGTAGTATCCGGGGAGAGACCCAGTACTTC	CASSIRGETQYF
.	TRBV12-5	15	TRBJ2-1	.	TGTGCTAGTGGTTTGGGCCTGAGCTCCTACAATGAGCAGTTCTTC	CASGLGLSSYNEQFF
.	TRBV6-5	16	TRBJ1-5	TRBD1	TGTGCCAGCAGTTCGACAGGGCTAGGAAGCAATCAGCCCCAGCATTTT	CASSSTGLGSNQPQHF
.	TRBV12-5	15	TRBJ2-2	TRBD2	TGTGCTAGTGGTTTTCGGGGGGGGAACACCGGGGAGCTGTTTTTT	CASGFRGGNTGELFF
.	TRBV6-5	14	TRBJ1-1	.	TGTGCCAGCAGTCGACAGGACAGCCTCACTGAAGCTTTCTTT	CASSRQDSLTEAFF
few	TRBV7-8	17	TRBJ2-3	TRBD2	TGTGCCAGCAGCTACGGACTAGCGGGGGGTATAACAGATACGCAGTATTTT	CASSYGLAGGITDTQYF
.	TRBV9	12	TRBJ2-2	.	TGTGCCAGCACTGGGGCTGGCCGGGAGCTGTTTTTT	CASTGAGRELFF
.	TRBV19	13	TRBJ2-1	.	TGTGCCAGTAGTGGTCCGGGCTACAATGAGCAGTTCTTC	CASSGPGYNEQFF
.	TRBV30	15	TRBJ2-2	TRBD2	TGTGCCTGGAACACGCGGGGGTTGGAAACCGGGGAGCTGTTTTTT	CAWNTRGLETGELFF